The sequence of this T cell receptor (beta chain) was determined in a study of T cell responses to AZD1222 COVID-19 vaccine. Points from the study as a whole: Among the donors, most were white British and more were female, and clonal diversity was possibly underestimated.

Turning to this clone: The antigen remains unidentified.

Data came from immunoSEQ multiplex PCR; TCRdb stores just in-frame clones and leaves some out. Here the sample spans roughly 120,000 clones, roughly 90% being singletons. Looked up from germline, CDR1 is SQVTM and CDR2 is ANQGSEA. This CDR3 is 13 amino acids long. J lost 3 bases, V lost 6 bases, and 0 bases had no gene match. The chain has TRBV29-1 and TRBJ2-2; TRBD2 matches at 11 bases. The origin of this receptor is an adult in good health. Sample: peripheral blood, taken on day 0 of AZD1222 vaccination. The CDR3 loop reads CSVLAGDTGELFF. CDR3 DNA sequence: TGCAGCGTACTAGCGGGAGACACCGGGGAGCTGTTTTTT.